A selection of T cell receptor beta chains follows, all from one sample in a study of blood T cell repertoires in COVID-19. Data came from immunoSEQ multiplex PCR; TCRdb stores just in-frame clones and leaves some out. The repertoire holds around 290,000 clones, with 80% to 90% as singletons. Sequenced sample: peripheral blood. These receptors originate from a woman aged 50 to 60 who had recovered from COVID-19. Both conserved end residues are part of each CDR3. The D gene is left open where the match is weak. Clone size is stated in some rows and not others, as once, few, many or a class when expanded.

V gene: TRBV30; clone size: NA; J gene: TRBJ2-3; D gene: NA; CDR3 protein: CAWSELTDTQYF; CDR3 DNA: TGTGCCTGGAGCGAGCTTACAGATACGCAGTATTTT
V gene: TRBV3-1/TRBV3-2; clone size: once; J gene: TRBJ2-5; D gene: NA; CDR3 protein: CASSLRSSGPQETQYF; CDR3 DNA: TGTGCCAGCAGCCTTCGTAGTAGCGGCCCCCAAGAGACCCAGTACTTC
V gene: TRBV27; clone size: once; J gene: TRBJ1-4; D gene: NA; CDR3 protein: CASSFRRRDGDEKLFF; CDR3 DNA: TGTGCCAGCAGTTTTAGGCGGCGGGACGGGGATGAAAAACTGTTTTTT
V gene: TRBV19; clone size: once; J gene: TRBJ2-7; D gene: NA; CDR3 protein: CASSIGQGSYEQYF; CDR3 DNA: TGTGCCAGTAGTATCGGCCAGGGGAGCTACGAGCAGTACTTC
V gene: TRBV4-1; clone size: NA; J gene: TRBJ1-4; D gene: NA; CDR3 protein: CASSQVRGEKLFF; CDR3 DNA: TGCGCCAGCAGCCAAGTGCGGGGAGAAAAACTGTTTTTT
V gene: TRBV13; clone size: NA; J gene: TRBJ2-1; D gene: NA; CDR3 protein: CASSIGGVRINEQFF; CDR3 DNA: TGTGCCAGCAGCATCGGAGGGGTGAGGATCAATGAGCAGTTCTTC
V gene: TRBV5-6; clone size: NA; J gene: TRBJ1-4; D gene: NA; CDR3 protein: CASSFGSLLFF; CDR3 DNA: TGTGCCAGCAGCTTCGGGAGTTTGCTGTTTTTT
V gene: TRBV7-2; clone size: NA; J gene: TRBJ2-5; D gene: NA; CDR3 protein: CASSLASGEETQYF; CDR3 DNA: TGTGCCAGCAGCTTAGCGTCAGGGGAAGAGACCCAGTACTTC
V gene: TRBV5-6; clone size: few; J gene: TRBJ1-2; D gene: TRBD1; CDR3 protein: CASSGPGQGAYGYTF; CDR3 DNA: TGTGCCAGCAGCGGACCGGGACAGGGGGCGTATGGCTACACCTTC
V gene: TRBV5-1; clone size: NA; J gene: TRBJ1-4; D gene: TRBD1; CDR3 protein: CASSLDGTGDEKLFF; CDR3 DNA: TGCGCCAGCAGCTTAGACGGGACAGGGGATGAAAAACTGTTTTTT
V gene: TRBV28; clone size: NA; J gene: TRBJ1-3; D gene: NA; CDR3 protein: CASSPSIRNTIYF; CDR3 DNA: TGTGCCAGCAGCCCATCCATCAGAAACACCATATATTTT
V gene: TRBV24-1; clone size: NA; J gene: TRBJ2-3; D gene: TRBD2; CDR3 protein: CATSGVQRGGTDTQYF; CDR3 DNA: TGTGCCACCAGTGGGGTTCAGCGGGGGGGCACAGATACGCAGTATTTT
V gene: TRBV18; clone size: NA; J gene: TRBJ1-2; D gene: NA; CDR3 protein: CASSPSRGSNYGYTF; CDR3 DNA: TGTGCCAGCTCACCATCCCGGGGATCGAACTATGGCTACACCTTC
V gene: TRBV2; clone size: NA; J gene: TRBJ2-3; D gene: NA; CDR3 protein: CASTRLGFTDTQYF; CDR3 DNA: TGTGCCAGCACCCGACTAGGCTTCACAGATACGCAGTATTTT
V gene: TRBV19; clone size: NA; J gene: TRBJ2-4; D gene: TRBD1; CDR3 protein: CASRGSTGGANIQYF; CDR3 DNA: TGTGCCAGTAGAGGTTCGACAGGGGGAGCGAACATTCAGTACTTC
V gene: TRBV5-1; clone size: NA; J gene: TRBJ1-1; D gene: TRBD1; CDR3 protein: CASSQGTGDLMNTEAFF; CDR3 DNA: TGCGCCAGCAGCCAAGGGACAGGGGATCTCATGAACACTGAAGCTTTCTTT
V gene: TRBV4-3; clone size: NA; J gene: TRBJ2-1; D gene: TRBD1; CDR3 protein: CASSQDTPGTGYYNEQFF; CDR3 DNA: TGCGCCAGCAGCCAAGATACCCCCGGGACAGGGTATTACAATGAGCAGTTCTTC
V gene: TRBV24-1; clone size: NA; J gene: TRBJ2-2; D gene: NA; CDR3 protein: CATRSRGLNTGELFF; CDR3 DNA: TGTGCCACCAGGTCTAGGGGTTTGAACACCGGGGAGCTGTTTTTT
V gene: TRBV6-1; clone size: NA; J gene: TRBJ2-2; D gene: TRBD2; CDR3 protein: CASSAPRTSGTGELFF; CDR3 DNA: TGTGCCAGCAGTGCGCCCCGGACTAGCGGCACCGGGGAGCTGTTTTTT
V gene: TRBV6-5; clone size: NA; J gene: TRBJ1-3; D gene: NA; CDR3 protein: CASSYPAGNSGNTIYF; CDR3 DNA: TGTGCCAGCAGTTACCCGGCGGGTAACTCTGGAAACACCATATATTTT
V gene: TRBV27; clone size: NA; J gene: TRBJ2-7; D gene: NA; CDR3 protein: CASSPPGRARYEQYF; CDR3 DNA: TGTGCCAGCAGCCCTCCGGGCAGGGCACGGTACGAGCAGTACTTC
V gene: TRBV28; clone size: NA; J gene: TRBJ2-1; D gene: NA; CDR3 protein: CASNRGTYNEQFF; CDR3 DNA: TGTGCCAGCAATCGGGGTACCTACAATGAGCAGTTCTTC
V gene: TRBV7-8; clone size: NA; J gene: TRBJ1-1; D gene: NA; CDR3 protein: CASSLVASKAEAFF; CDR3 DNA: TGTGCCAGCAGCTTAGTCGCTAGTAAGGCTGAAGCTTTCTTT
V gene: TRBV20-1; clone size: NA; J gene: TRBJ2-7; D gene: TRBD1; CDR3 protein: CSSDRGYEQYF; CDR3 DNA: TGCAGCAGCGACAGGGGCTACGAGCAGTACTTC
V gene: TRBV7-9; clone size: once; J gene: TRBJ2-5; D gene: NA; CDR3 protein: CASQRGGVEETQYF; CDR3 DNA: TGTGCCAGCCAAAGGGGGGGAGTAGAAGAGACCCAGTACTTC
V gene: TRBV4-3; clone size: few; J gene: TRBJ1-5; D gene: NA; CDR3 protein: CASSRGRANNQPQHF; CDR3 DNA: TGCGCCAGCAGCCGGGGCAGGGCCAACAATCAGCCCCAGCATTTT
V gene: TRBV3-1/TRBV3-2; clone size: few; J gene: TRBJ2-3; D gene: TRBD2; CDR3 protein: CASSPTSGGASNTQYF; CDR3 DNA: TGTGCCAGCAGCCCAACTAGCGGGGGGGCTTCGAATACGCAGTATTTT
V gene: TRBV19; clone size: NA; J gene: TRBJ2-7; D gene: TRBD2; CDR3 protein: CASSMGLAGTYEQYF; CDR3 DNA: TGTGCCAGTAGTATGGGTCTAGCGGGTACCTACGAGCAGTACTTC
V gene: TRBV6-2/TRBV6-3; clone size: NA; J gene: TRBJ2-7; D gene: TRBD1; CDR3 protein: CASSWDRVASYEQYF; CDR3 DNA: TGTGCCAGCAGTTGGGACAGGGTGGCCTCCTACGAGCAGTACTTC
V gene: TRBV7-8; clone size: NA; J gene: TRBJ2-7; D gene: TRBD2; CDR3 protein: CASSSTSGSHPYEQYF; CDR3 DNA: TGTGCCAGCAGCTCCACTAGCGGGAGTCACCCCTACGAGCAGTACTTC
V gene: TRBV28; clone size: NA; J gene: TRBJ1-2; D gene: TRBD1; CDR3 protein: CASGHRDRDAGYTF; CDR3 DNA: TGTGCCAGCGGGCACCGGGACAGGGACGCTGGCTACACCTTC
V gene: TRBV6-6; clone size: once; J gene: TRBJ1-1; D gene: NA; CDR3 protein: CASSFGQNTEAFF; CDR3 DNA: TGTGCCAGCAGTTTCGGACAGAACACTGAAGCTTTCTTT
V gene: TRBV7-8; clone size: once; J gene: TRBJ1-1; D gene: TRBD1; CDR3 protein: CASSPGGMNTEAFF; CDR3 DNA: TGTGCCAGCAGCCCAGGGGGCATGAACACTGAAGCTTTCTTT
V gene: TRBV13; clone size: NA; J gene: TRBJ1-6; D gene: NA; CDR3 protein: CASSPLRDSYNSPLHF; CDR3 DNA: TGTGCCAGCAGCCCCCTGAGGGACTCCTATAATTCACCCCTCCACTTT
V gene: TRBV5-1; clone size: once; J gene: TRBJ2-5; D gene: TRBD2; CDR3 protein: CASSSGLAVNQETQYF; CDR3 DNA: TGCGCCAGCAGCTCCGGACTAGCAGTGAACCAAGAGACCCAGTACTTC
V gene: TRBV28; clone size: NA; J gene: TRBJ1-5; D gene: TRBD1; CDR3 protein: CASSDGTGFYQPQHF; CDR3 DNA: TGTGCCAGCAGCGACGGGACAGGGTTTTATCAGCCCCAGCATTTT
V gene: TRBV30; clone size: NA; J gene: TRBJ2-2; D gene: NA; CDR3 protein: CAWSPDRLRDTGELFF; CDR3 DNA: TGTGCCTGGAGTCCCGACAGGCTTAGGGACACCGGGGAGCTGTTTTTT
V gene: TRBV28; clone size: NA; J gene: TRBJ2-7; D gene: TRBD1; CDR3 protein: CASSLDRAAYEQYF; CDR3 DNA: TGTGCCAGCAGTTTAGACAGGGCGGCCTACGAGCAGTACTTC
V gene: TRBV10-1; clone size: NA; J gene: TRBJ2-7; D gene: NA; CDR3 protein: CASGGGPLGEQYF; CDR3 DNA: TGCGCCAGCGGAGGAGGGCCCCTGGGCGAGCAGTACTTC
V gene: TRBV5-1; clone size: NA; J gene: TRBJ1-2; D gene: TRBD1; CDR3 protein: CASSLAFETGGTYGYTF; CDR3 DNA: TGCGCCAGCAGCTTGGCGTTTGAGACAGGGGGCACGTATGGCTACACCTTC
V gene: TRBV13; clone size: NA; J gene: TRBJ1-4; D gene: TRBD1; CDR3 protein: CASSLASGGKEKLFF; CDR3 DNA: TGTGCCAGCAGCTTAGCGTCAGGGGGTAAGGAAAAACTGTTTTTT
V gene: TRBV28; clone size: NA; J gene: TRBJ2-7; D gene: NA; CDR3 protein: CASSSGDRDKGFF; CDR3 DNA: TGTGCCAGCAGTTCCGGAGACCGGGACAAAGGGTTCTTC
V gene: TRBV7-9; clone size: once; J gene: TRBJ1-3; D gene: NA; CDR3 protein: CASSLHGAEAGNTIYF; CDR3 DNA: TGTGCCAGCAGCTTACATGGGGCAGAGGCGGGAAACACCATATATTTT
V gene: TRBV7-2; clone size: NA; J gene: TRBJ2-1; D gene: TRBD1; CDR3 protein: CASTPTSGQGYNEQFF; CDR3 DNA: TGTGCCAGCACCCCAACGTCGGGACAGGGATACAATGAGCAGTTCTTC
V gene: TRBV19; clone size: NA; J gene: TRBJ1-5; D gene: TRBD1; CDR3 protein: CASSTGTDSNQPQHF; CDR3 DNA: TGTGCCAGTAGTACCGGGACAGATAGCAATCAGCCCCAGCATTTT
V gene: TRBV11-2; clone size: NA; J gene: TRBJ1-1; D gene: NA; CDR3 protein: CASSFSLNTEAFF; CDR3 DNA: TGTGCCAGCAGCTTTTCTCTGAACACTGAAGCTTTCTTT